This T cell receptor beta chain was retrieved from a study of T-cell reconstitution after alpha-beta-depleted transplantation in children (dated by TCRdb to 2016 to 2017). About the full investigation: The study quantitatively tracked T-cell immune reconstitution after TCRalphabeta/CD19-depleted allogeneic hematopoietic cell transplantation in children using TCR repertoire profiling.

For this clonotype: No antigen is known for it. Within one base of it there is no much larger clone, and no base qualities were kept.

Library construction relied on PCR. Sequencing used an Illumina HiSeq 2500. Molecular barcoding was employed in the preparation of TCR libraries, with unique molecular identifiers being used to normalize TCRbeta repertoire quantification. TCRdb trimmed public reads at Q25 via fastp, called clones via MiXCR and kept in-frame beta chains. Rows merge per CDR3 protein into single entries with the most common DNA and genes. Present in this sample are 500,000 or so distinct CDR3 sequences, 32% of which were seen just once. Of the sample, less than 2.5% is held by the ten largest clones. From a lookup of the germline V gene, CDR1 and CDR2 are SQVTM and ANQGSEA. The CDR3 goes from the cysteine to the phenylalanine over 13 residues. The entry retains the CDR3 DNA only, 39 bases that are in frame from base 1. The V end loses 7 bases and the J end loses 0 bases, and a stretch of 13 bases separates them.

Recombination linked TRBV29-1 to TRBJ2-7; the D gene is perhaps TRBD2, from 6 matching bases. This receptor was taken from a human donor who donated a stem cell graft to a child with aplastic anemia. Source: PBMCs from the stem cell graft donor, taken from the stem cell graft. The bases are TGCAGCGGAAGCTCCGGGAGCTCCTACGAGCAGTACTTC. The resulting protein is CSGSSGSSYEQYF.